This T cell receptor beta chain was observed in a study of T cells in tumors after PD-1 blockade. At the level of the study: Patients had no prior checkpoint blockade, systemic immunosuppressants, or anti-cancer therapy within 4 weeks. Blood samples averaged around 120,000 templates (range roughly 21,000-290,000) and under 40,000 unique clonotypes.

The CDR3 contains 12 residues. V lost 6 bases, J lost 12 bases, and 8 bases stayed unmatched. Produced via immunoSEQ multiplex PCR; TCRdb's table is partial and in-frame only. Of nearly 25,000 clones detected, nearly 85% appear once; the ten largest clones hold 9.5% to 15%. This TCR came from a human donor with basal cell carcinoma. The gene calls are TRBV12-3 or TRBV12-4 and TRBJ2-1; 7 nucleotides agree with TRBD2. The source was PBMCs, collected after anti-PD-1 treatment. CDR3 in amino acids: CASSAGTGGQFF. The CDR3 DNA reads as TGTGCCAGCAGCGCGGGGACGGGGGGGCAGTTCTTC.